This section outlines one TCR beta chain sequence together with its context. Its target is not known. This sample was taken from a study of cytomegalovirus exposure and HLA in healthy donors. This PCR relied on a set of 60 Vbeta primers and 13 Jbeta primers. Sequencing was performed with immunoSEQ multiplex PCR; in TCRdb, only in-frame clones are kept and a portion is missing. The sample shows more than 110,000 clones, around 81% of them seen only once. Study findings and constraints: Further analysis, carried out later, found HLA-associated TCR beta chains more clonally expanded than equally common other chains.

This TCR derives from a male donor in good health and CMV-seronegative. The sample consisted of PBMCs.

In DNA, the CDR3 is TGTGCCTGGACCACTGGGACAGGGGCTTATGGCTACACCTTC. Translating gives CAWTTGTGAYGYTF. This chain uses TRBV30 with TRBJ1-2, with 10 bases that match TRBD1. The V gene end was trimmed by 4 bases and the J gene end by 5 bases; junction bases not matched to a gene: 7. The CDR3 has 14 amino acids. Per the germline V gene, CDR1 is GTSNPN and CDR2 is SVGIG (reference sequence).